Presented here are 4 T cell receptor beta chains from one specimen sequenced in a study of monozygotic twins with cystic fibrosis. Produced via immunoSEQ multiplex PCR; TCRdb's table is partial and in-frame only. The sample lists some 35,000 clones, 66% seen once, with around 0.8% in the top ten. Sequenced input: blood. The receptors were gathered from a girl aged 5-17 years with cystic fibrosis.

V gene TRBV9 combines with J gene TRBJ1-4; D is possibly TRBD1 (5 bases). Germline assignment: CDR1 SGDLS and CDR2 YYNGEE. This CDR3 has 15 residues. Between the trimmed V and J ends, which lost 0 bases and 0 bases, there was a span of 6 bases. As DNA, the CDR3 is TGTGCCAGCAGCGTAGGGACAACAACTAATGAAAAACTGTTTTTT. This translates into CASSVGTTTNEKLFF.

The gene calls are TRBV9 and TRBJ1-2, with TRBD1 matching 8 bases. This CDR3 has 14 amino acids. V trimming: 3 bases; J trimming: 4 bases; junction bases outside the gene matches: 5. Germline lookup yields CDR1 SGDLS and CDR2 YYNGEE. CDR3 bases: TGTGCCAGCAGCGCCGGACAGGGAACCTATGGCTACACCTTC. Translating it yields CASSAGQGTYGYTF. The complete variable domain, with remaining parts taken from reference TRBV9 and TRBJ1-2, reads DSGVTQTPKHLITATGQRVTLRCSPRSGDLSVYWYQQSLDQGLQFLIQYYNGEERAKGNILERFSAQQFPDLHSELNLSSLELGDSALYFCASSAGQGTYGYTFGSGTRLTVV.

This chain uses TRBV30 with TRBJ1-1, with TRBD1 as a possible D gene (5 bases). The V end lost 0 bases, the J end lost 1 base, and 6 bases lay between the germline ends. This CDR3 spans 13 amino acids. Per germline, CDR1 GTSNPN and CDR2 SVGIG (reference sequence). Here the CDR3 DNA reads TGTGCCTGGAGTGTGGGGGAGAACACTGAAGCTTTCTTT. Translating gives CAWSVGENTEAFF. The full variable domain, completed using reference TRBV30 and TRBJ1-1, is SQTIHQWPATLVQPVGSPLSLECTVEGTSNPNLYWYRQAAGRGLQLLFYSVGIGQISSEVPQNLSASRPQDRQFILSSKKLLLSDSGFYLCAWSVGENTEAFFGQGTRLTVV.

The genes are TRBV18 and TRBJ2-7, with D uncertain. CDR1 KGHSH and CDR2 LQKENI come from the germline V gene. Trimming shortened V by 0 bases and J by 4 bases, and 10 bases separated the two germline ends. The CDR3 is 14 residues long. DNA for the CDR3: TGTGCCAGCTCACCACCTTTATTTGTGTACGAGCAGTACGTC. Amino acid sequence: CASSPPLFVYEQYV.